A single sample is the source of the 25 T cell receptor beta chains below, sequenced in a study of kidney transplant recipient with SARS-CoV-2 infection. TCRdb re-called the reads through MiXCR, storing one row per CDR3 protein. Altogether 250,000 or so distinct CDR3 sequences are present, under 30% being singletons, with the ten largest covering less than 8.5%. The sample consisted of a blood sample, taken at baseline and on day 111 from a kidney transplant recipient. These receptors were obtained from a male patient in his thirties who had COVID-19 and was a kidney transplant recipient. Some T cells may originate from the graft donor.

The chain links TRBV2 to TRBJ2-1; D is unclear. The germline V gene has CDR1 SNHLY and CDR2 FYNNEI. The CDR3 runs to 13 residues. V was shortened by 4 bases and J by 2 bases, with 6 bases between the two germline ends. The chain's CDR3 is CASSVRPYNEQFF. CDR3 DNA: TGTGCCAGCAGTGTCCGCCCCTACAATGAGCAGTTCTTC. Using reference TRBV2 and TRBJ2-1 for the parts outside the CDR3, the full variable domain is EPEVTQTPSHQVTQMGQEVILRCVPISNHLYFYWYRQILGQKVEFLVSFYNNEISEKSEIFDDQFSVERPDGSNFTLKIRSTKLEDSAMYFCASSVRPYNEQFFGPGTRLTVL.

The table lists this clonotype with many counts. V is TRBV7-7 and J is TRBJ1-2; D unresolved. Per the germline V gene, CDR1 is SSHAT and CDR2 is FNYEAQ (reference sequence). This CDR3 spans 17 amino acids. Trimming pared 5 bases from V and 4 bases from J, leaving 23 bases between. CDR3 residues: CASSAQFKCRKTYGYTF. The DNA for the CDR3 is TGTGCCAGCAGCGCCCAATTTAAGTGCCGAAAGACCTATGGCTACACCTTC.

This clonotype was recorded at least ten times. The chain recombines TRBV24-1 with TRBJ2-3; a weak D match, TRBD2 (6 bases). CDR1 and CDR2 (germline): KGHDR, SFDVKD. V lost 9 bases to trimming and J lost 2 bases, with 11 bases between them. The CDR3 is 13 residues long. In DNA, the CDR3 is TGTGCCACCGAGGGACTCTTCACAGATACGCAGTATTTT. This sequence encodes CATEGLFTDTQYF.

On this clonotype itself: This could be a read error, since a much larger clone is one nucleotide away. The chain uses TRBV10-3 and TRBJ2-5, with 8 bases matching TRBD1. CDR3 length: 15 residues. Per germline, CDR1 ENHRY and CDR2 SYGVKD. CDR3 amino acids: CAISSWTGRQGTQYF. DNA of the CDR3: TGTGCCATCAGTAGTTGGACAGGGCGGCAAGGGACCCAGTACTTC.

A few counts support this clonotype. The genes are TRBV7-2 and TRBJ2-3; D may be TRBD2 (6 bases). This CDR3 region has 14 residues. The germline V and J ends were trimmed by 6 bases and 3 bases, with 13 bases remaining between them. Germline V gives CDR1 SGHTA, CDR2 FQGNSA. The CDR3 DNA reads TGTGCCAGCAGGTGGGGACTTCATACAGATACGCAGTATTTT. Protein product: CASRWGLHTDTQYF.

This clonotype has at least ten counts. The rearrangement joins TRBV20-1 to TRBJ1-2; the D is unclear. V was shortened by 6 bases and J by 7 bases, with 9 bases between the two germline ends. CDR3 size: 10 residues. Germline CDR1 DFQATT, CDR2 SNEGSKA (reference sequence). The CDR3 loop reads CSAGPSGYTF. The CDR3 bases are TGCAGTGCCGGCCCCAGTGGCTACACCTTC.

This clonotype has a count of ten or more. CDR3 residues: CASHGGYSRKTYGYTF. The CDR3 DNA reads TGTGCCAGCCATGGGGGGTACTCAAGAAAGACCTATGGCTACACCTTC. The chain uses TRBV9 and TRBJ1-2; tentatively, D is TRBD1 (5 bases). Deletions cut 7 bases from V and 4 bases from J, with 23 bases between. Looked up from germline, CDR1 is SGDLS and CDR2 is YYNGEE. The CDR3 spans 16 residues.

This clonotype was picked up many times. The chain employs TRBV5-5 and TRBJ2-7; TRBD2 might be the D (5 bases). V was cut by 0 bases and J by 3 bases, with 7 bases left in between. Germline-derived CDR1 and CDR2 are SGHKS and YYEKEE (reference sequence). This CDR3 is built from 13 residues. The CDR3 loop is CASSLAGIYEQYF. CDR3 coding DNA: TGTGCCAGCAGCTTGGCCGGGATCTACGAGCAGTACTTC.

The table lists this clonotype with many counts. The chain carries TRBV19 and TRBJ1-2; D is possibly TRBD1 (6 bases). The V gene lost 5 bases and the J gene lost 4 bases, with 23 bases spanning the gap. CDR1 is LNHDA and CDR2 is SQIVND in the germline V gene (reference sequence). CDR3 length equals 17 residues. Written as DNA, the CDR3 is TGTGCCAGTAGTCCGTTGGGGACAAATCGAAAGACCTATGGCTACACCTTC. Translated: CASSPLGTNRKTYGYTF. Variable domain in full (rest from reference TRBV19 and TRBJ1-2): DGGITQSPKYLFRKEGQNVTLSCEQNLNHDAMYWYRQDPGQGLRLIYYSQIVNDFQKGDIAEGYSVSREKKESFPLTVTSAQKNPTAFYLCASSPLGTNRKTYGYTFGSGTRLTVV.

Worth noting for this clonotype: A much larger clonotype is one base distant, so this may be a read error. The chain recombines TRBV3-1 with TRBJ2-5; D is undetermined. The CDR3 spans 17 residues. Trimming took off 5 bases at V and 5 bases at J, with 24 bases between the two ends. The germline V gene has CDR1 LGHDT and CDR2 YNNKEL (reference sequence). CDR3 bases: TGTGCCAGCAGCATGCACTCTCCCATTTCTTTCTCTGAGACCCAGTACTTC. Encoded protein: CASSMHSPISFSETQYF.

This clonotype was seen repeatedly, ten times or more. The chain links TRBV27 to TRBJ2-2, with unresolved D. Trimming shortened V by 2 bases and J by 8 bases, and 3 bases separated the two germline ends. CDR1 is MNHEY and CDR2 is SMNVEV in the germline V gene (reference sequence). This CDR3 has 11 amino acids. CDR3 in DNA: TGTGCCAGCAGTTTACAGGGGGAGCTGTTTTTT. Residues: CASSLQGELFF.

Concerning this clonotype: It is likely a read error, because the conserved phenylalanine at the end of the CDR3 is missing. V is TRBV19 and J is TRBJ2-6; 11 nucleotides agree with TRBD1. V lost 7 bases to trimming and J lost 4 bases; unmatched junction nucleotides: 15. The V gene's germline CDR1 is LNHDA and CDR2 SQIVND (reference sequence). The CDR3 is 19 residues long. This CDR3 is CASTPDTGTGGAGANVLTL. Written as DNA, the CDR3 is TGTGCCAGTACCCCGGATACCGGGACAGGGGGGGCAGGGGCCAACGTCCTGACTTTA.

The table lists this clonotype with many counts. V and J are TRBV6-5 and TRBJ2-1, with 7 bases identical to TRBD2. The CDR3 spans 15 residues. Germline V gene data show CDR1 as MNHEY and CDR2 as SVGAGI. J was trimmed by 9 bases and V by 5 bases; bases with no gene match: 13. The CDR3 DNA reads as TGTGCCAGCAGTAGCGGGACCCGAGGATTTAGTGAGCAGTTCTTC. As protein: CASSSGTRGFSEQFF.

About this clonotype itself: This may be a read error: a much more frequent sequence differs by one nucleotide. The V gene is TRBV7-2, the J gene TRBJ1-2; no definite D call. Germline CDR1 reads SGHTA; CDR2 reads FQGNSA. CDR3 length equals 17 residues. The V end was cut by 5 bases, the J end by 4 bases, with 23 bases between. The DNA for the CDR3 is TGTGCCAGCAGCCGACTGACCAGAGACGGAAAGACCTATGGCTACACCTTC. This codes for CASSRLTRDGKTYGYTF.

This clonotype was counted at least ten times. CDR3: CASSYQNYGYTF. In nucleotides, the CDR3 is TGTGCCAGCAGTTATCAGAACTATGGCTACACCTTC. The chain recombines TRBV25-1 with TRBJ1-2; D is ambiguous. The ends were cut back, 5 bases at V and 2 bases at J, with 6 bases in the middle. The CDR3 spans 12 residues. Germline CDR1 MGHDK, CDR2 SYGVNS.

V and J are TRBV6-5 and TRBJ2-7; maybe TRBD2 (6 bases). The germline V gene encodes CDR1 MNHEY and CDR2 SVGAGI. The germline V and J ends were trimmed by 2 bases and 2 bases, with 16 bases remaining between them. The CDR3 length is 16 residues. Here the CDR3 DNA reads TGTGCCAGCAGTTACGGCGCTCAGCGGGTGGCCTACGAGCAGTACTTC. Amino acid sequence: CASSYGAQRVAYEQYF.

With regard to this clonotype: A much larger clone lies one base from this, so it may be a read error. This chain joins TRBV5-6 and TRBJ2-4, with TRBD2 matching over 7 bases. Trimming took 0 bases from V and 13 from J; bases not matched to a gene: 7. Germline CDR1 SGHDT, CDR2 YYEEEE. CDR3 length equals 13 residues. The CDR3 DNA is TGTGCCAGCAGCTTGGCCGGGGGGACCGGGCAGTACTTC. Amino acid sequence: CASSLAGGTGQYF.

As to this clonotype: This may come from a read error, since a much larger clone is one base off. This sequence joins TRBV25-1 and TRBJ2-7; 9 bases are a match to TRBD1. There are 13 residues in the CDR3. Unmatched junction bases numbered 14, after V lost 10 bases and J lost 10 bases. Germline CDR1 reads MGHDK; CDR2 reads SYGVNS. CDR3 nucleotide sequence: TGTGCCACTGGGGGACAGGGAGGTAGAAATCAGTACTTC. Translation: CATGGQGGRNQYF.

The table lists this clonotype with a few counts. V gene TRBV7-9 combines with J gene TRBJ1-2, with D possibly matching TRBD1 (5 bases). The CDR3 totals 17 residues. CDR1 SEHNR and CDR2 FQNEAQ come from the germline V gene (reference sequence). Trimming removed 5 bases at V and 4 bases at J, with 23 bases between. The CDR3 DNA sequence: TGTGCCAGCAGCGCGGACATATACCATGGAAAGACCTATGGCTACACCTTC. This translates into CASSADIYHGKTYGYTF.

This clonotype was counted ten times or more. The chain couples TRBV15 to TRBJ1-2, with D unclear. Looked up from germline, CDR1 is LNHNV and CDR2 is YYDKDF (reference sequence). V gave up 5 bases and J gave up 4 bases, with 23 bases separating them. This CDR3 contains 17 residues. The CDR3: CATSPSQRCGKTYGYTF. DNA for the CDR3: TGTGCCACCAGCCCAAGTCAAAGGTGTGGAAAGACCTATGGCTACACCTTC. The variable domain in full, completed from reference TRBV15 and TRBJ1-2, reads DAMVIQNPRYQVTQFGKPVTLSCSQTLNHNVMYWYQQKSSQAPKLLFHYYDKDFNNEADTPDNFQSRRPNTSFCFLDIRSPGLGDTAMYLCATSPSQRCGKTYGYTFGSGTRLTVV.

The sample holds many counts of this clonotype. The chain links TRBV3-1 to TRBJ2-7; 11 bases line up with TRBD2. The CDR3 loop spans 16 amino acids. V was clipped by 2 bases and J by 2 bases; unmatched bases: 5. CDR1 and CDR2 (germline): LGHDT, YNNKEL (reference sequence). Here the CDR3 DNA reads TGTGCCAGCAGCCAACGTCTAGCGGGAGGACCCTACGAGCAGTACTTC. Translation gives CASSQRLAGGPYEQYF.

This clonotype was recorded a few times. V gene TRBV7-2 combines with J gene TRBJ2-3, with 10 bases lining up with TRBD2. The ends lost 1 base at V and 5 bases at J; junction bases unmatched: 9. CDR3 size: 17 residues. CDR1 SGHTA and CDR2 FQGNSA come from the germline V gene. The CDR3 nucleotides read TGTGCCAGCAGCTTAGGGGCTAGCGGGAGTTTTGGAGATACGCAGTATTTT. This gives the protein CASSLGASGSFGDTQYF. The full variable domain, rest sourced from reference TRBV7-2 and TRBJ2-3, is GAGVSQSPSNKVTEKGKDVELRCDPISGHTALYWYRQSLGQGLEFLIYFQGNSAPDKSGLPSDRFSAERTGGSVSTLTIQRTQQEDSAVYLCASSLGASGSFGDTQYFGPGTRLTVL.

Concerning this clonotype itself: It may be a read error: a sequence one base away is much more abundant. DNA for the CDR3: TGTGCCAGCAGCAAGCTTAGCGATCTCGGAAAGACCTGTGGCTACACCTTC. Translation: CASSKLSDLGKTCGYTF. This rearrangement joins TRBV11-3 to TRBJ2-4; D is ambiguous. The J call is uncertain, as TRBJ1-2 better fits the DNA end. Per the germline V gene, CDR1 is SGHNT and CDR2 is YENEEA. The CDR3 has 17 residues.

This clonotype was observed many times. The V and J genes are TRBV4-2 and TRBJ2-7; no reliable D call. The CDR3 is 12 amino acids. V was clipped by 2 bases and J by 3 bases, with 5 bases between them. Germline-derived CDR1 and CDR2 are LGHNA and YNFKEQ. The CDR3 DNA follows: TGTGCCAGCAGCCAACGAGACTACGAGCAGTACTTC. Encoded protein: CASSQRDYEQYF.

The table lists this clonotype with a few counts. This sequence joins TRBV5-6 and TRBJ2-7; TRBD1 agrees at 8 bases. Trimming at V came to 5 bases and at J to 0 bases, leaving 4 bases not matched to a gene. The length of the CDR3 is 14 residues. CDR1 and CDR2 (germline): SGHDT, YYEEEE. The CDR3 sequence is CASRSTGGSYEQYF. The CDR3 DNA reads TGTGCCAGCAGAAGTACAGGGGGCTCCTACGAGCAGTACTTC.